This TCR beta chain stems from a study of blood T cell repertoires in COVID-19. In the study overall: Cohort 3 recovery required two negative PCRs, clearance, or symptom resolution. The cDNA or gDNA used as material had been derived from T cells, B-cell-depleted T cells, or PBMCs.

In this sample, this clone turned up once. CDR3 length: 18 amino acids. The V gene lost 4 bases and the J gene lost 0 bases, with 22 bases spanning the gap. Germline V CDR1 and CDR2: MNHEY, SMNVEV (reference sequence). TCRdb's table, derived via immunoSEQ multiplex PCR, lists solely in-frame clones and lacks some. Of under 150,000 clones in the sample, roughly 84% were seen once. Individuals drawn from around 24 US areas were roughly 18 to 95 years old. Participant-reported clinical history was the basis for cohort assignment. The receptor comes from a man between 50 and 59 years old in a cohort exposed to, infected with or recovered from COVID-19 (not recorded which). The J gene is TRBJ2-7, the V gene TRBV27, with D possibly being TRBD1 (5 bases). Sequencing was carried out using PBMCs or T cells enriched from blood (not recorded which). As DNA, the CDR3 is TGTGCCAGCAGTTCAGGGTCCCTTCTATCAAGTTACTCCTACGAGCAGTACTTC. This translates into CASSSGSLLSSYSYEQYF.